This T cell receptor beta chain was sequenced in a study of cytomegalovirus exposure and HLA in healthy donors. For the study at large: The early release's HLA-typed donors yielded some 85 million unique TCRs.

The CDR3 contains 15 residues. Germline assignment: CDR1 LNHDA and CDR2 SQIVND (reference sequence). V lost 5 bases, J lost 2 bases, and 6 bases stayed unmatched. Overall study findings and caveats: A later analysis linked a missense DCLRE1C variant to TCR beta V- and J-gene trimming. Most TCR sequences proved rare, with some public TCRs found in many donors.

13 Jbeta primers and 60 Vbeta primers were used for the PCR. Sequenced by immunoSEQ multiplex PCR; TCRdb stores in-frame clones only, minus some. This table holds 150,000 to 250,000 clones, around 79% found once. On this clone itself: Antigen specificity is unknown.

The sequence derives from a girl under 18 in good health and CMV-seropositive. Sequencing used PBMCs. The V and J genes are TRBV19 and TRBJ2-3, with TRBD1 matching 8 bases. CDR3 in amino acids: CASSLQGVHTDTQYF. The CDR3 DNA reads TGTGCCAGTAGTCTACAGGGGGTACACACAGATACGCAGTATTTT.